Listed below are T cell receptor beta chains from one sample, sequenced in a study of blood T cell repertoires in COVID-19. This table comes from immunoSEQ multiplex PCR, and its TCRdb copy is limited to in-frame clones, with some not included. The sample holds approximately 400,000 clones, around 83% seen once. The sequencing sample was made of PBMCs or T cells enriched from blood (not recorded which). The receptors come from a woman aged 50 to 65 who had recovered from COVID-19. The CDR3 runs from the conserved cysteine through the conserved F or W. A D gene is named only where the DNA matches it firmly. Rows may omit the clone size; those that give it use once, few, many or a size class.

d_gene: TRBD1
j_gene: TRBJ1-2
v_gene: TRBV30
abundance: NA
CDR3nt: TGTGCCTGGAGTGTACGCACAGGGGGTCCCTATGGCTACACCTTC
CDR3aa: CAWSVRTGGPYGYTF

d_gene: TRBD1
j_gene: TRBJ1-2
v_gene: TRBV28
abundance: NA
CDR3nt: TGTGCCAGCAGTTGGGGACAGGTTGGGGACTATGGCTACACCTTC
CDR3aa: CASSWGQVGDYGYTF

d_gene: TRBD1
j_gene: TRBJ1-1
v_gene: TRBV28
abundance: NA
CDR3nt: TGTGCCAGCAGAGGACAGGGTCCCACTGAAGCTTTCTTT
CDR3aa: CASRGQGPTEAFF

d_gene: NA
j_gene: TRBJ2-4
v_gene: TRBV4-2
abundance: once
CDR3nt: TGTGCCAGCAGCCGGCAGGACCCGGGACTCAGAATCTTC
CDR3aa: CASSRQDPGLRIF

d_gene: NA
j_gene: TRBJ1-2
v_gene: TRBV5-1
abundance: NA
CDR3nt: TGCGCCAGCAGCTTGGCTACAGGGCAACAAGTTGGCTACACCTTC
CDR3aa: CASSLATGQQVGYTF

d_gene: NA
j_gene: TRBJ1-3
v_gene: TRBV30
abundance: NA
CDR3nt: TGTGCCTGGGAGGGACTTGGAAACACCATATATTTT
CDR3aa: CAWEGLGNTIYF

d_gene: NA
j_gene: TRBJ2-1
v_gene: TRBV19
abundance: NA
CDR3nt: TGTGCCAGTAGAGGGAGAGGACCAACCAATGAGCAGTTCTTC
CDR3aa: CASRGRGPTNEQFF

d_gene: NA
j_gene: TRBJ1-1
v_gene: TRBV5-1
abundance: NA
CDR3nt: TGCGCCAGCAGCTTCCCAGGGGCAAACACTGAAGCTTTCTTT
CDR3aa: CASSFPGANTEAFF

d_gene: NA
j_gene: TRBJ2-3
v_gene: TRBV7-3
abundance: NA
CDR3nt: TGTGCCAGCAGCTCGCAGGGAAGGGATACGCAGTATTTT
CDR3aa: CASSSQGRDTQYF

d_gene: NA
j_gene: TRBJ1-1
v_gene: TRBV6-2/TRBV6-3
abundance: NA
CDR3nt: TGTGCCAGCAGCCTGACATTTGGGGCGAACACTGAAGCTTTCTTT
CDR3aa: CASSLTFGANTEAFF

d_gene: TRBD1
j_gene: TRBJ2-7
v_gene: TRBV11-2
abundance: NA
CDR3nt: TGTGCCAGCAGCTTCTCGACAGGGAACTACGAGCAGTACTTC
CDR3aa: CASSFSTGNYEQYF

d_gene: NA
j_gene: TRBJ1-2
v_gene: TRBV3-1/TRBV3-2
abundance: NA
CDR3nt: TGTGCCAGCAGCCAAGAAGGAGGCTCCTATGGCTACACCTTC
CDR3aa: CASSQEGGSYGYTF

d_gene: NA
j_gene: TRBJ1-1
v_gene: TRBV7-9
abundance: NA
CDR3nt: TGTGCCAGCAGCCCCCAGGTCATTAACACTGAAGCTTTCTTT
CDR3aa: CASSPQVINTEAFF

d_gene: NA
j_gene: TRBJ1-4
v_gene: TRBV4-2
abundance: NA
CDR3nt: TGTGCCAGCAGCCAAGAGGGCCAGTTTGGCCCAGGGGAAAAACTGTTTTTT
CDR3aa: CASSQEGQFGPGEKLFF

d_gene: NA
j_gene: TRBJ1-2
v_gene: TRBV5-6
abundance: NA
CDR3nt: TGTGCCAGCAGCTTATCAGGCAACTATGGCTACACCTTC
CDR3aa: CASSLSGNYGYTF

d_gene: NA
j_gene: TRBJ2-1
v_gene: TRBV2
abundance: NA
CDR3nt: TGTGCCAGCAGACCTTTTAGCAATGAGCAGTTCTTC
CDR3aa: CASRPFSNEQFF

d_gene: NA
j_gene: TRBJ1-5
v_gene: TRBV21-1
abundance: NA
CDR3nt: TGTGCCAGCAGCAAAAGAGGACAGGTAAATCAGCCCCAGCATTTT
CDR3aa: CASSKRGQVNQPQHF

d_gene: TRBD1
j_gene: TRBJ1-2
v_gene: TRBV4-3
abundance: once
CDR3nt: TGCGCCAGCAGCCAAGTTAAGGGGGCCTATGGCTACACCTTC
CDR3aa: CASSQVKGAYGYTF

d_gene: NA
j_gene: TRBJ2-1
v_gene: TRBV7-9
abundance: NA
CDR3nt: TGTGCCAGCAGCTCTTATGTGGAGCAGTTCTTC
CDR3aa: CASSSYVEQFF

d_gene: NA
j_gene: TRBJ1-3
v_gene: TRBV29-1
abundance: NA
CDR3nt: TGCAGCGTTGATGACCGGACAAACTCTGGAAACACCATATATTTT
CDR3aa: CSVDDRTNSGNTIYF

d_gene: NA
j_gene: TRBJ1-2
v_gene: TRBV5-1
abundance: NA
CDR3nt: TGCGCCAGCAGTACAGAGAGAGATGGCTACACCTTC
CDR3aa: CASSTERDGYTF

d_gene: NA
j_gene: TRBJ1-6
v_gene: TRBV6-2/TRBV6-3
abundance: NA
CDR3nt: TGTGCCAGCAGTTACGCAGGAAATTCACCCCTCCACTTT
CDR3aa: CASSYAGNSPLHF